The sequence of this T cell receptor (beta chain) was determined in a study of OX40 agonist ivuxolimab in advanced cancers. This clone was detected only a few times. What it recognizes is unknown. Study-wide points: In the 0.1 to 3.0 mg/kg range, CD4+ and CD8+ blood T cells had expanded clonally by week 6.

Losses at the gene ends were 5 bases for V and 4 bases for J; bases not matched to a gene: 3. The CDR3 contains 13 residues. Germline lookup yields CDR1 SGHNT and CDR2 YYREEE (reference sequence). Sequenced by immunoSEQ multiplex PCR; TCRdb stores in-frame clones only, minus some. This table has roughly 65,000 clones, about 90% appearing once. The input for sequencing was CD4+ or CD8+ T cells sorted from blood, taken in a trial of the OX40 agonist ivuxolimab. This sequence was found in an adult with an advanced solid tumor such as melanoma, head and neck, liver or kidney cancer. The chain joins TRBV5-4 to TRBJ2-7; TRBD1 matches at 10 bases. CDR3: CASSRDRGYEQYF. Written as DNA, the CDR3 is TGTGCCAGCAGTAGGGACAGGGGATACGAGCAGTACTTC.